This T cell receptor beta chain derives from a study of T-cell reconstitution after alpha-beta-depleted transplantation in children. General study points: Several hundred rapidly expanded clones from non-depleted graft cells reportedly supplied alpha-beta T cells about two months post-transplant. The authors attributed T-cell counts and diversity one year after transplant mostly to newly produced T cells. High day-60 TCRbeta diversity in some patients came from surviving recipient T cells and thymic progenitors.

Trimming shortened V by 1 base and J by 1 base, and 12 bases separated the two germline ends. CDR3 size: 16 residues. The library targeted TCRbeta and was prepared with unique molecular identifiers. MiXCR, run by TCRdb on the PCR reads, gives a single entry per CDR3 protein. The sample lists fewer than 450,000 distinct CDR3 sequences, around 15% occurring once. This clonotype was picked up a small number of times. Its antigen is as yet unknown. The chain carries TRBV12-3 or TRBV12-4 and TRBJ2-3; weak D call: TRBD2 (5 bases). The sequence came from a male patient between 2 and 10 years old who had a stem cell transplant for acute lymphoblastic leukemia, so the T cells may come from the graft donor. Specimen: PBMCs, mostly from graft donor cells, collected 360 days after TCRalphabeta/CD19-depleted stem cell transplant. The CDR3 sequence is CASSLGLARGTDTQYF. In DNA, the CDR3 is TGTGCCAGCAGTTTAGGGCTAGCTCGGGGCACAGATACGCAGTATTTT.